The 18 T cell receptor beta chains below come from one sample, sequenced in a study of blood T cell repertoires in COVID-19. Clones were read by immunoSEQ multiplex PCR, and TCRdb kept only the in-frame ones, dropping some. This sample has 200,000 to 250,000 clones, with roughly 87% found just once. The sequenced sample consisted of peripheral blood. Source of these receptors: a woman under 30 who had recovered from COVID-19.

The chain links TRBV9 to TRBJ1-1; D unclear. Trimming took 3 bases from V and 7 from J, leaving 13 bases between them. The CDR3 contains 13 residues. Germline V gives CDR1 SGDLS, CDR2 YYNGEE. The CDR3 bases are TGTGCCAGCAGCGCAACCCCCACGGGTGAAGCTTTCTTT. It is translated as CASSATPTGEAFF.

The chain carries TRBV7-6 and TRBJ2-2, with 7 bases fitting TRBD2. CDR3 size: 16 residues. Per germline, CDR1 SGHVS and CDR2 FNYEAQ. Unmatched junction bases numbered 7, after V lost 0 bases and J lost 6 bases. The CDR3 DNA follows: TGTGCCAGCAGCTTAGCGCGCGGGAGAGCCCCCGGGGAGCTGTTTTTT. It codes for CASSLARGRAPGELFF.

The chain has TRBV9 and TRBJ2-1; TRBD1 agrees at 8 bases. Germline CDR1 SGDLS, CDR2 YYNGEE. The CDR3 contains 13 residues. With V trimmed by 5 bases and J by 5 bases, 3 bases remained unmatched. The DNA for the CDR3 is TGTGCCAGCAGGGACAGGGTCGACAATGAGCAGTTCTTC. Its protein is CASRDRVDNEQFF.

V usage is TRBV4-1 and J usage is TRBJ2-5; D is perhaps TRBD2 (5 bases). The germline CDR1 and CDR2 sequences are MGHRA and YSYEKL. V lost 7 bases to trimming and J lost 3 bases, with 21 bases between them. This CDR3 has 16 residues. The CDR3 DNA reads TGCGCCAGCATCCATCTAGCAAGAATTAGTAAAGAGACCCAGTACTTC. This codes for CASIHLARISKETQYF.

This CDR3 is CASSVGGGIFTDTQYF. The CDR3 DNA is TGTGCCAGCAGCGTAGGAGGCGGGATCTTCACAGATACGCAGTATTTT. J is TRBJ2-3 and V is TRBV9; perhaps TRBD2 as D (6 bases). V was trimmed by 0 bases and J by 2 bases, leaving 13 bases between them. The CDR3 loop spans 16 amino acids. Germline CDR1 SGDLS, CDR2 YYNGEE.

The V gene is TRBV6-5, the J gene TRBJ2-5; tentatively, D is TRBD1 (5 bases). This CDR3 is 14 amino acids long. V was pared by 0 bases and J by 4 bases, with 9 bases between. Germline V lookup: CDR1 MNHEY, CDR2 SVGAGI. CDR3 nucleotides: TGTGCCAGCAGTTACTCTCTGACAGCAGAGACCCAGTACTTC. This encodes CASSYSLTAETQYF.

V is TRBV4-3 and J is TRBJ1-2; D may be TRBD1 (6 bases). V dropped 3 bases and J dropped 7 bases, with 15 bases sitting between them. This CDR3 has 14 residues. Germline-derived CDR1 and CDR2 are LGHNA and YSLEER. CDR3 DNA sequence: TGCGCCAGCAGCCAGGACAGTATCTCTAGTGGCTACACCTTC. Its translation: CASSQDSISSGYTF.

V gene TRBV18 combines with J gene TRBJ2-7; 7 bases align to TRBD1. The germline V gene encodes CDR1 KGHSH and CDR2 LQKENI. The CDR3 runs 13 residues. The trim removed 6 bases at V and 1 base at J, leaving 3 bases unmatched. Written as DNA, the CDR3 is TGTGCCAGCTCCCAGGGACAGTCCTACGAGCAGTACTTC. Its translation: CASSQGQSYEQYF. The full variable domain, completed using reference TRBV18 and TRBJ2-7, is NAGVMQNPRHLVRRRGQEARLRCSPMKGHSHVYWYRQLPEEGLKFMVYLQKENIIDESGMPKERFSAEFPKEGPSILRIQQVVRGDSAAYFCASSQGQSYEQYFGPGTRLTVT.

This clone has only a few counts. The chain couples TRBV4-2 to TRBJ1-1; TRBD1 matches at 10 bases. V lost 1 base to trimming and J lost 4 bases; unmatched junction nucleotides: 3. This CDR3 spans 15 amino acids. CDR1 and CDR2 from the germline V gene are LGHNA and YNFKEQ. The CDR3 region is CASSQGDRGGTEAFF. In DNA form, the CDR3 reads TGTGCCAGCAGCCAAGGGGACAGGGGCGGCACTGAAGCTTTCTTT.

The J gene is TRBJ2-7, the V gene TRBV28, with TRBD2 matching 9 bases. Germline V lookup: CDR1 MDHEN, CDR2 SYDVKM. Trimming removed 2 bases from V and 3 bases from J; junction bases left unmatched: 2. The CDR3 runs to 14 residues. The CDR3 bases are TGTGCCAGCAGTTTAGCGGGGGGGGACTACGAGCAGTACTTC. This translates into CASSLAGGDYEQYF. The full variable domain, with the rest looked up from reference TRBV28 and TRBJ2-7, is DVKVTQSSRYLVKRTGEKVFLECVQDMDHENMFWYRQDPGLGLRLIYFSYDVKMKEKGDIPEGYSVSREKKERFSLILESASTNQTSMYLCASSLAGGDYEQYFGPGTRLTVT.

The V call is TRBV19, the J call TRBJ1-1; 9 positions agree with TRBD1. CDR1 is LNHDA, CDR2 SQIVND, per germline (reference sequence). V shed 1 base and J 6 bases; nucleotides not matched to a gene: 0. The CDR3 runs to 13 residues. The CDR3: CASSIGQGAEAFF. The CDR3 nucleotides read TGTGCCAGTAGTATAGGACAGGGGGCTGAAGCTTTCTTT.

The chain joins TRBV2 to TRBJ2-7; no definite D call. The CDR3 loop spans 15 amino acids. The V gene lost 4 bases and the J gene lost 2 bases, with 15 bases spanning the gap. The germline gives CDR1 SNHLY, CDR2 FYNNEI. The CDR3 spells CASSVFQVRTYEQYF. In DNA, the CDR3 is TGTGCCAGCAGTGTTTTTCAAGTCAGAACCTACGAGCAGTACTTC.

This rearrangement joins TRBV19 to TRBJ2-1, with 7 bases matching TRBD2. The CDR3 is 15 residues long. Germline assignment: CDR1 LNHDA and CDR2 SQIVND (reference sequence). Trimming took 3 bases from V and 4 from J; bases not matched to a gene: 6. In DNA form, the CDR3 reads TGTGCCAGTAGTATCTTAGCGGGTACATACAATGAGCAGTTCTTC. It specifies CASSILAGTYNEQFF.

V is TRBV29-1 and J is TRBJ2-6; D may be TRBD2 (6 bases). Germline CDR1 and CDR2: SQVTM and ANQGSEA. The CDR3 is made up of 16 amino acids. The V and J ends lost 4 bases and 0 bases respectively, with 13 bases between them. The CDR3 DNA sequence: TGCAGCGTTGCCCGGGGGACCAACTCTGGGGCCAACGTCCTGACTTTC. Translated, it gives CSVARGTNSGANVLTF.

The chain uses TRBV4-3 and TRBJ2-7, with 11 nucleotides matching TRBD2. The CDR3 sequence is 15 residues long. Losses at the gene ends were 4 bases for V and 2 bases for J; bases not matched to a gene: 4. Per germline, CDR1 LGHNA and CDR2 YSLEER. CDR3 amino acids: CASSRGLAEAYEQYF. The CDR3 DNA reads TGCGCCAGCAGCCGGGGACTAGCGGAGGCCTACGAGCAGTACTTC.

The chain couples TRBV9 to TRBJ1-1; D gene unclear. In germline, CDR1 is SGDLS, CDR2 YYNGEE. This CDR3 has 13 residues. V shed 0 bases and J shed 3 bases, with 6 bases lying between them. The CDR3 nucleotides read TGTGCCAGCAGCGTAGAAGAGGACACTGAAGCTTTCTTT. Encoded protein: CASSVEEDTEAFF.

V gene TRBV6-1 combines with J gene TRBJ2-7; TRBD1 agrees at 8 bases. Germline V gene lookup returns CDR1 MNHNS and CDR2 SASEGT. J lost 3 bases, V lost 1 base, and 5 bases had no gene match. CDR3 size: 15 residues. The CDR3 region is CASSEGGTGFYEQYF. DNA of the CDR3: TGTGCCAGCAGTGAAGGGGGGACAGGATTCTACGAGCAGTACTTC.

CDR3 nucleotide sequence: TGTGCTAGTGCCCCGTCAGCTAACTATGGCTACACCTTC. Its translation: CASAPSANYGYTF. The V gene is TRBV12-5, the J gene TRBJ1-2; D is unclear. Germline CDR1 reads LGHNT; CDR2 reads FRNRAP. CDR3 length: 13 amino acids. V lost 7 bases and J 0 bases, leaving 9 bases between the germline ends.